The 30 T cell receptor beta chains reported below all come from one sample, sequenced in a study of radiation and T cells in renal cell carcinoma. The protocol was immunoSEQ multiplex PCR, while the TCRdb copy is restricted to in-frame clones and leaves out a portion. The sample includes under 150,000 clones, 81% of them seen just once. Noted time point: blood 2 weeks post-SBRT. Treatment specified: 15 Gy SBRT to primary tumor, nephrectomy 4 weeks later. The specimen was blood, collected from a patient whose treatment included radiotherapy and nephrectomy. Receptors originate from a woman in her sixties or seventies with renal cell carcinoma.

The chain joins TRBV25-1 to TRBJ2-1; 13 positions match TRBD2. The CDR3 consists of 15 residues. The germline gives CDR1 MGHDK, CDR2 SYGVNS. Unmatched junction bases numbered 8, after V lost 5 bases and J lost 10 bases. The CDR3 sequence: CASSLRTSGSGEQFF. The DNA for the CDR3 is TGTGCCAGCAGTTTACGGACTAGCGGGAGTGGGGAGCAGTTCTTC.

V usage is TRBV18 and J usage is TRBJ1-3, with D unclear. Germline CDR1 is KGHSH and CDR2 is LQKENI. The CDR3 has 15 residues. Deletions cut 0 bases from V and 6 bases from J, with 12 bases between. CDR3 sequence (DNA): TGTGCCAGCTCACCACCCAGCCAGAACGTAAACACCATATATTTT. Its protein product is CASSPPSQNVNTIYF. Drawing the rest from reference TRBV18 and TRBJ1-3, the complete variable domain is NAGVMQNPRHLVRRRGQEARLRCSPMKGHSHVYWYRQLPEEGLKFMVYLQKENIIDESGMPKERFSAEFPKEGPSILRIQQVVRGDSAAYFCASSPPSQNVNTIYFGEGSWLTVV.

The chain has TRBV9 and TRBJ2-2, with D perhaps matching TRBD2 (5 bases). The CDR3 covers 13 residues. Germline V gene data show CDR1 as SGDLS and CDR2 as YYNGEE. V shed 0 bases and J shed 7 bases, with 7 bases lying between them. In DNA, the CDR3 is TGTGCCAGCAGCGTAGGCGACTACGGGGAGCTGTTTTTT. This gives the protein CASSVGDYGELFF.

V usage is TRBV6-4 and J usage is TRBJ1-5; 7 bases agree with TRBD1. CDR3 length: 13 residues. V shed 8 bases and J 3 bases; nucleotides not matched to a gene: 4. Germline V gives CDR1 MRHNA, CDR2 SNTAGT. The CDR3, as DNA: TGTGCCAGCCGACAGGGACTCAATCAGCCCCAGCATTTT. It codes for CASRQGLNQPQHF.

The rearrangement links TRBV19 to TRBJ1-2; perhaps TRBD1 as D (5 bases). The ends were cut back, 3 bases at V and 4 bases at J, with 18 bases in the middle. Per the germline V gene, CDR1 is LNHDA and CDR2 is SQIVND (reference sequence). This CDR3 spans 16 amino acids. CDR3 coding DNA: TGTGCCAGTAGTATTATTCGTCAAACAGGCTTCTATGGCTACACCTTC. It encodes CASSIIRQTGFYGYTF.

This rearrangement joins TRBV9 to TRBJ2-7; weak D call: TRBD1 (5 bases). CDR1 and CDR2 (germline): SGDLS, YYNGEE. The germline V and J ends were trimmed by 1 base and 1 base, with 15 bases remaining between them. The CDR3 extends over 16 amino acids. The CDR3 coding sequence is TGTGCCAGCAGCGTATCTCCGACAGCCAATTCCTACGAGCAGTACTTC. Its translation: CASSVSPTANSYEQYF.

The chain recombines TRBV6-5 with TRBJ1-1; TRBD1 agrees at 7 bases. Looked up from germline, CDR1 is MNHEY and CDR2 is SVGAGI. The CDR3 extends over 15 amino acids. Germline trimming cut 0 bases from V and 5 bases from J; bases unmatched to any gene: 6. The CDR3 sequence: CASSYSSGGGTEAFF. CDR3 bases: TGTGCCAGCAGTTACTCCTCAGGGGGGGGGACTGAAGCTTTCTTT.

The chain employs TRBV11-2 and TRBJ2-7; D remains ambiguous. V lost 2 bases to trimming and J lost 1 base, with 12 bases between them. Looked up from germline, CDR1 is SGHAT and CDR2 is FQNNGV. This CDR3 has 15 amino acids. The CDR3 sequence is CASSLFSDGSYEQYF. The CDR3 DNA reads as TGTGCCAGCAGCTTATTCAGCGACGGATCCTACGAGCAGTACTTC. Using reference TRBV11-2 and TRBJ2-7 for the parts outside the CDR3, the full variable domain is EAGVAQSPRYKIIEKRQSVAFWCNPISGHATLYWYQQILGQGPKLLIQFQNNGVVDDSQLPKDRFSAERLKGVDSTLKIQPAKLEDSAVYLCASSLFSDGSYEQYFGPGTRLTVT.

The chain couples TRBV28 to TRBJ1-1; the D is unclear. Per germline, CDR1 MDHEN and CDR2 SYDVKM. The CDR3 extends over 13 amino acids. V gave up 6 bases and J gave up 2 bases, with 10 bases separating them. The CDR3 sequence: CASRVGGNTEAFF. The CDR3 DNA is TGTGCCAGCAGGGTTGGAGGAAACACTGAAGCTTTCTTT.

This clone was detected only once. V usage is TRBV18 and J usage is TRBJ2-3, with unresolved D. In germline, CDR1 is KGHSH, CDR2 LQKENI. V was shortened by 0 bases and J by 9 bases, with 10 bases between the two germline ends. The CDR3 sequence is 13 residues long. The CDR3 sequence is CASSPPRPATQYF. CDR3 DNA sequence: TGTGCCAGCTCACCACCTAGGCCAGCGACGCAGTATTTT.

This clone turned up a few times. This chain links TRBV7-9 with TRBJ1-1; D might be TRBD1 (5 bases). Trimming took 5 bases from V and 1 from J, leaving 17 bases between them. This CDR3 has 16 residues. The V gene's germline CDR1 is SEHNR and CDR2 FQNEAQ (reference sequence). The CDR3 sequence is CASSVTAGVGNTEAFF. The CDR3, as DNA: TGTGCCAGCAGCGTAACGGCGGGGGTCGGGAACACTGAAGCTTTCTTT.

The gene calls are TRBV27 and TRBJ2-5; maybe TRBD1 (5 bases). The DNA end is a closer match to TRBJ2-7, so the J assignment may be wrong. Germline CDR1 is MNHEY and CDR2 is SMNVEV (reference sequence). The CDR3 has 14 amino acids. The CDR3 sequence is CASSLSGASYEQYF. The DNA of the CDR3 is TGTGCCAGCAGCCTCAGTGGGGCCTCCTACGAGCAGTACTTC.

The chain uses TRBV6-5 and TRBJ1-1; weak D call: TRBD1 (5 bases). Germline lookup yields CDR1 MNHEY and CDR2 SVGAGI. The CDR3 has 14 amino acids. Trimming cost V 6 bases and J 6 bases, with 17 bases left between them. In DNA form, the CDR3 reads TGTGCCAGCAGGGGCTCAGGGCAAAGGGCTGAAGCTTTCTTT. Translation gives CASRGSGQRAEAFF.

The CDR3 here is CASTGQGGGMNTEAFF. As DNA, the CDR3 is TGTGCCAGTACCGGGCAGGGAGGTGGTATGAACACTGAAGCTTTCTTT. V usage is TRBV7-9 and J usage is TRBJ1-1; TRBD1 is a possible D gene (5 bases). CDR3 length: 16 amino acids. Trimming shortened V by 9 bases and J by 0 bases, and 20 bases separated the two germline ends. Per germline, CDR1 SEHNR and CDR2 FQNEAQ (reference sequence).

The chain uses TRBV5-4 and TRBJ1-6; maybe TRBD1 (5 bases). The CDR3 covers 13 residues. V was shortened by 3 bases and J by 14 bases, with 15 bases between the two germline ends. Germline V gives CDR1 SGHNT, CDR2 YYREEE (reference sequence). CDR3 protein: CASSSYGRETLHF. In nucleotides, the CDR3 is TGTGCCAGCAGCTCCTACGGCAGGGAGACCCTCCACTTT. The entire variable domain, with the rest obtained from reference TRBV5-4 and TRBJ1-6, is as follows: ETGVTQSPTHLIKTRGQQVTLRCSSQSGHNTVSWYQQALGQGPQFIFQYYREEENGRGNFPPRFSGLQFPNYSSELNVNALELDDSALYLCASSSYGRETLHFGNGTRLTVT.

This clone has just one count. The rearrangement links TRBV28 to TRBJ1-2; TRBD1 matches 9 bases. The J segment lost 7 bases and the V segment lost 6 bases, leaving 9 bases of the junction unmatched. The V gene's germline CDR1 is MDHEN and CDR2 SYDVKM. There are 14 residues in the CDR3. This CDR3 is CASSPGTGYGGYTF. The CDR3 DNA reads as TGTGCCAGCAGCCCCGGGACAGGGTACGGTGGCTACACCTTC.

This clone was detected only once. The rearrangement links TRBV6-1 to TRBJ2-7; D gene uncertain. V lost 6 bases and J 0 bases, leaving 12 bases between the germline ends. CDR3 length: 14 amino acids. CDR1 is MNHNS, CDR2 SASEGT, per germline. CDR3 in DNA: TGTGCCAGCAGAAAGGAATACTACTCCTACGAGCAGTACTTC. The encoded protein is CASRKEYYSYEQYF.

The CDR3 DNA is TGTGCCAGCAGCTTGAGTACCAGGGGCTACTCACCCCTCCACTTT. Its translation: CASSLSTRGYSPLHF. The J gene is TRBJ1-6, the V gene TRBV7-2; a possible D gene is TRBD1 (6 bases). CDR3 size: 15 residues. Germline V gene sequence: CDR1 SGHTA, CDR2 FQGNSA. Trimming left V 3 bases short and J 10 bases short, with 16 bases between. Supplemented by reference TRBV7-2 and TRBJ1-6, the full variable domain reads GAGVSQSPSNKVTEKGKDVELRCDPISGHTALYWYRQSLGQGLEFLIYFQGNSAPDKSGLPSDRFSAERTGGSVSTLTIQRTQQEDSAVYLCASSLSTRGYSPLHFGNGTRLTVT.

This chain uses TRBV27 with TRBJ1-2; 8 nucleotides align to TRBD1. Germline CDR1 MNHEY, CDR2 SMNVEV (reference sequence). V shed 5 bases and J 5 bases; nucleotides not matched to a gene: 7. The CDR3 extends over 14 amino acids. The CDR3 nucleotides read TGTGCCAGCAGTAGGACAGGGACAGGATATGGCTACACCTTC. Translating it yields CASSRTGTGYGYTF.

A note on this clone: The junction shows a germline mismatch at one end, possibly a read error. The rearrangement links TRBV28 to TRBJ1-1; the D is unclear. From germline, CDR1 is MDHEN and CDR2 SYDVKM. The CDR3 loop spans 11 amino acids. The CDR3 is CATEGDPDAFF. For the CDR3, the DNA is TGTGCCACCGAGGGTGATCCTGACGCTTTCTTT. Combining the CDR3 with reference TRBV28 and TRBJ1-1 gives the whole variable domain DVKVTQSSRYLVKRTGEKVFLECVQDMDHENMFWYRQDPGLGLRLIYFSYDVKMKEKGDIPEGYSVSREKKERFSLILESASTNQTSMYLCATEGDPDAFFGQGTRLTVV.

This clone occurred once. The junction departs from germline at one end; a sequencing error may be responsible. This sample also contains other DNA sequences that code for the same CDR3. The gene calls are TRBV11-3 and TRBJ1-1, with unresolved D. Germline CDR1 is SGHNT and CDR2 is YENEEA. This CDR3 has 13 amino acids. The CDR3 DNA reads as TGCGCCAGCAGCTTTGACATGAACACTGAAGCTTTCTTT. Encoded protein: CASSFDMNTEAFF.

Ten or more counts support this clone. The chain has TRBV27 and TRBJ1-1; D remains unclear. The CDR3 contains 13 residues. V lost 1 base, J lost 4 bases, and 7 bases lay in between. CDR1 and CDR2 from the germline V gene are MNHEY and SMNVEV (reference sequence). In DNA, the CDR3 is TGTGCCAGCAGTTTATGGGAGGGCACTGAAGCTTTCTTT. Translated, it gives CASSLWEGTEAFF.

This clone was detected once. This chain connects TRBV7-9 to TRBJ2-5; a possible D gene is TRBD2 (6 bases). Judging by the DNA end, TRBJ2-7 fits better; the J call may be wrong. The CDR3 is 12 amino acids. Germline CDR1 reads SEHNR; CDR2 reads FQNEAQ (reference sequence). This CDR3 is CASGGRSYEQYF. The CDR3 DNA reads as TGTGCCTCCGGGGGACGGTCCTACGAGCAGTACTTC.

V usage is TRBV4-3 and J usage is TRBJ1-1; TRBD1 matches 9 bases. After removal of 4 bases from V and 5 bases from J, the junction contained 8 bases not matched to a gene. This CDR3 is 15 amino acids long. Germline loops: CDR1 LGHNA, CDR2 YSLEER. The CDR3: CASSLTGTGRTEAFF. CDR3 nucleotides: TGCGCCAGCAGCCTAACCGGGACAGGGAGGACTGAAGCTTTCTTT.

Of note for this clone: Other DNA sequences in this specimen translate into the identical CDR3. V is TRBV5-1 and J is TRBJ1-2; D ambiguous. The CDR3 contains 13 residues. The V gene's germline CDR1 is SGHRS and CDR2 YFSETQ. The V end lost 0 bases, the J end lost 2 bases, and 5 bases lay between the germline ends. The CDR3 protein is CASSLDGNYGYTF. CDR3 nucleotides: TGCGCCAGCAGCTTGGACGGAAACTATGGCTACACCTTC.

The sample holds a few counts of this clone. The chain joins TRBV5-1 to TRBJ1-2, with 8 bases identical to TRBD1. Germline loops: CDR1 SGHRS, CDR2 YFSETQ. The length of the CDR3 is 13 residues. The ends lost 3 bases at V and 8 bases at J; junction bases unmatched: 6. For the CDR3, the DNA is TGCGCCAGCAGCTCTCAGGGGGCAGAAGGCTACACCTTC. Translated: CASSSQGAEGYTF.

The rearrangement uses TRBV28 and TRBJ1-1; maybe TRBD1 (5 bases). Germline values: CDR1 MDHEN, CDR2 SYDVKM. This CDR3 is 15 amino acids long. The V gene lost 2 bases and the J gene lost 3 bases, with 13 bases spanning the gap. CDR3 bases: TGTGCCAGCAGTTTAACTTGGGGGGGGGACACTGAAGCTTTCTTT. Its protein product is CASSLTWGGDTEAFF.

The chain combines TRBV9 with TRBJ1-5, with D unresolved. CDR1 and CDR2 from the germline V gene are SGDLS and YYNGEE. Trimming removed 4 bases at V and 7 bases at J, with 15 bases between. The CDR3 length is 14 residues. The CDR3 sequence: CASSPSGVGQPQHF. The CDR3 DNA follows: TGTGCCAGCAGCCCGAGTGGGGTAGGGCAGCCCCAGCATTTT.

The DNA of the CDR3 is TGTGCCATCAGTGGGGGAGGGTTAATGGCCGAGCAGTACTTC. Its translation: CAISGGGLMAEQYF. The chain has TRBV10-3 and TRBJ2-7; 7 bases align to TRBD2. Germline V gives CDR1 ENHRY, CDR2 SYGVKD. J gave up 6 bases and V 4 bases, and 9 bases lay outside the gene matches. The CDR3 runs 14 residues.

The rearrangement uses TRBV7-2 and TRBJ1-2; unclear D gene. The CDR3 runs to 14 residues. The germline CDR1 and CDR2 sequences are SGHTA and FQGNSA. V was cut by 7 bases and J by 5 bases, with 17 bases left in between. The CDR3 here is CASTDDERIYGYTF. The CDR3 DNA follows: TGTGCCAGCACCGATGACGAGCGTATATATGGCTACACCTTC. The variable domain in full, with the rest retrieved from reference TRBV7-2 and TRBJ1-2, is GAGVSQSPSNKVTEKGKDVELRCDPISGHTALYWYRQSLGQGLEFLIYFQGNSAPDKSGLPSDRFSAERTGGSVSTLTIQRTQQEDSAVYLCASTDDERIYGYTFGSGTRLTVV.